This entry features one T cell receptor (beta chain) sequence. Splitting of CD4+ cells produced CD45RA+ naive and CD45RA-negative memory subsets. The method was immunoSEQ multiplex PCR; TCRdb's version includes in-frame clones alone and lacks a portion of them. The sample has around 2.5 million clones, roughly 93% seen once. The data derive from a study of shared clonotypes between healthy human individuals. The TCR was taken from a man between 18 and 35 years old in good health. Some clones in this sample may be carry-over from other donors' samples. The sequenced sample was naive CD4+ T cells from PBMCs. Subset meaning: CD45RA+ positively selected.

The CDR3 coding sequence is TGTGCCAGCAGTTTATACAGGGTGAACACTGAAGCTTTCTTT. This translates into CASSLYRVNTEAFF. This rearrangement joins TRBV28 to TRBJ1-1, with D tentatively TRBD1 (6 bases). Germline CDR1 is MDHEN and CDR2 is SYDVKM. V lost 1 base to trimming and J lost 0 bases, with 6 bases between them. CDR3 length: 14 residues.